Listed below are T cell receptor beta chains from one sample, sequenced in a study of OX40 agonist ivuxolimab in advanced cancers. TCRdb's copy holds only in-frame clones and misses some; the assay was immunoSEQ multiplex PCR. There are 30,000 to 45,000 clones in the sample; 74% occur only once, and less than 20% lies in the top ten. The starting material was CD4+ or CD8+ T cells sorted from blood, obtained in a trial of the OX40 agonist ivuxolimab. These TCRs come from an adult with an advanced solid tumor such as melanoma, head and neck, liver or kidney cancer. Each CDR3 is given with its conserved first and last residue. D genes are given only for firm matches. Only some rows state a clone size, as once, few, many or a class for expanded clones.

J gene | V gene | D gene | clone size | CDR3 protein | CDR3 DNA
TRBJ2-1 | TRBV5-1 | NA | NA | CASSTGYYNEQFF | TGCGCCAGCAGCACAGGGTACTACAATGAGCAGTTCTTC
TRBJ1-6 | TRBV9 | NA | NA | CASSVDQKSSYNSPLHF | TGTGCCAGCAGCGTAGACCAAAAGAGCTCCTATAATTCACCCCTCCACTTT
TRBJ1-1 | TRBV9 | NA | NA | CASSAVQTLNTEAFF | TGTGCCAGCAGCGCCGTACAGACCTTGAACACTGAAGCTTTCTTT
TRBJ1-3 | TRBV21-1 | NA | NA | CASSKAGRQNSGNTIYF | TGTGCCAGCAGCAAAGCCGGAAGGCAAAACTCTGGAAACACCATATATTTT
TRBJ2-1 | TRBV10-2 | NA | NA | CASSIQGYNEQFF | TGCGCCAGCAGTATCCAGGGCTACAATGAGCAGTTCTTC
TRBJ1-6 | TRBV28 | TRBD1 | few | CASYRGTGVSPLHF | TGTGCCAGCTATCGGGGAACAGGGGTTTCACCCCTCCACTTT
TRBJ1-1 | TRBV5-1 | TRBD1 | few | CASSPGQRNTEAFF | TGCGCCAGCAGCCCGGGACAGAGGAACACTGAAGCTTTCTTT
TRBJ2-4 | TRBV11-1 | NA | NA | CASSLYGGNIQYF | TGTGCCAGCAGCTTATATGGAGGGAACATTCAGTACTTC
TRBJ1-1 | TRBV7-2 | NA | NA | CASSLVLVYTEAFF | TGTGCCAGCAGCTTAGTATTAGTATACACTGAAGCTTTCTTT
TRBJ2-3 | TRBV5-1 | NA | NA | CASSDQGFGTDTQYF | TGCGCCAGCAGCGATCAGGGGTTTGGCACAGATACGCAGTATTTT
TRBJ1-2 | TRBV5-4 | TRBD1 | few | CASSLADRVFYGYTF | TGTGCCAGCAGCTTGGCCGACAGGGTATTCTATGGCTACACCTTC
TRBJ1-1 | TRBV7-9 | NA | NA | CASSLDGQAEAFF | TGTGCCAGCAGCTTAGACGGACAAGCTGAAGCTTTCTTT
TRBJ2-5 | TRBV28 | NA | NA | CASSSGTGPIGETQYF | TGTGCCAGCAGTTCCGGGACTGGCCCTATAGGAGAGACCCAGTACTTC
TRBJ2-5 | TRBV11-2 | TRBD2 | NA | CASSLDVWTSGTQYF | TGTGCCAGCAGCTTAGATGTCTGGACTAGCGGGACCCAGTACTTC
TRBJ2-6 | TRBV30 | NA | few | CAWSKLRRLGGGYSGANVLTF | TGTGCCTGGAGTAAACTAAGGCGGCTCGGAGGCGGATACTCTGGGGCCAACGTCCTGACTTTC
TRBJ1-3 | TRBV7-2 | NA | NA | CASSLQQVDSGNTIYF | TGTGCCAGCAGCTTACAACAGGTCGACTCTGGAAACACCATATATTTT
TRBJ1-1 | TRBV14 | TRBD1 | NA | CASSPPGQANTEAFF | TGTGCCAGCAGCCCTCCGGGACAGGCGAACACTGAAGCTTTCTTT
TRBJ1-2 | TRBV6-5 | TRBD1 | NA | CASSSSPGGASYGYTF | TGTGCCAGCAGTTCCTCCCCAGGGGGCGCTAGCTATGGCTACACCTTC
TRBJ2-1 | TRBV11-2 | TRBD2 | once | CASSWISGGANEQFF | TGTGCCAGCAGCTGGATTAGCGGGGGGGCCAATGAGCAGTTCTTC
TRBJ2-7 | TRBV7-9 | TRBD1 | NA | CASSPTGTGRGEQYF | TGTGCCAGCAGCCCAACCGGGACAGGGCGCGGCGAGCAGTACTTC
TRBJ1-1 | TRBV25-1 | NA | NA | CASSEGTLNTEAFF | TGTGCCAGCAGTGAAGGGACACTTAACACTGAAGCTTTCTTT
TRBJ1-4 | TRBV30 | TRBD1 | NA | CAWSELGTAASREKLFF | TGTGCCTGGAGTGAGCTGGGGACAGCGGCCTCGAGAGAAAAACTGTTTTTT
TRBJ1-2 | TRBV15 | NA | once | CATSRGTNYGYTF | TGTGCCACCAGCAGAGGGACTAACTATGGCTACACCTTC
TRBJ1-6 | TRBV5-1 | NA | NA | CASSLGQSNSPLHF | TGCGCCAGCAGCTTGGGACAATCTAATTCACCCCTCCACTTT
TRBJ1-2 | TRBV7-2 | TRBD1 | NA | CASSFGTANYGYTF | TGTGCCAGCAGCTTCGGGACAGCTAACTATGGCTACACCTTC
TRBJ1-1 | TRBV6-4 | NA | few | CASRRLRDTEAFF | TGTGCCAGCAGAAGACTCCGGGACACTGAAGCTTTCTTT
TRBJ2-2 | TRBV11-3 | TRBD1 | NA | CASSFGQGFTGELFF | TGTGCCAGCAGCTTCGGACAGGGATTCACCGGGGAGCTGTTTTTT
TRBJ1-6 | TRBV19 | TRBD1 | few | CASSILDRDNSPLHF | TGTGCCAGTAGTATTCTGGACAGGGACAATTCACCCCTCCACTTT
TRBJ1-4 | TRBV29-1 | NA | NA | CSVEEAQGREKLFF | TGCAGCGTTGAGGAGGCACAAGGGAGGGAAAAACTGTTTTTT
TRBJ1-5 | TRBV30 | TRBD1 | NA | CAWSQGGFLEPQHF | TGTGCCTGGAGTCAGGGGGGTTTTTTGGAGCCCCAGCATTTT
TRBJ1-2 | TRBV10-3 | NA | NA | CAIREGGYGYTF | TGTGCCATCAGGGAGGGAGGCTATGGCTACACCTTC
TRBJ1-6 | TRBV5-1 | TRBD1 | NA | CASSLPPGQGGNSPLHF | TGCGCCAGCAGCTTGCCCCCGGGACAGGGGGGAAATTCACCCCTCCACTTT
TRBJ2-3 | TRBV7-3 | TRBD2 | NA | CASSYLAGGRTDTQYF | TGTGCCAGCAGCTATCTAGCGGGGGGGCGTACAGATACGCAGTATTTT
TRBJ1-5 | TRBV27 | TRBD1 | NA | CASSPGTGSSQPQHF | TGTGCCAGCAGTCCCGGGACAGGGTCGAGTCAGCCCCAGCATTTT
TRBJ1-1 | TRBV7-7 | NA | few | CARVGNTEAFF | TGTGCCAGGGTAGGGAACACTGAAGCTTTCTTT
TRBJ1-2 | TRBV5-1 | NA | NA | CASSSQGYATF | TGCGCCAGCAGCTCCCAGGGGTACGCGACCTTC
TRBJ2-5 | TRBV18 | TRBD2 | NA | CASSPAGGQETQYF | TGTGCCAGCTCACCTGCGGGGGGGCAAGAGACCCAGTACTTC
TRBJ2-5 | TRBV5-5 | NA | NA | CASSLESPRAAQYF | TGTGCCAGCAGCTTGGAGTCCCCGCGGGCGGCCCAGTACTTC
TRBJ2-3 | TRBV5-1 | NA | NA | CASSLTGGRLSTDTQYF | TGCGCCAGCAGCTTGACCGGGGGTCGACTTAGCACAGATACGCAGTATTTT
TRBJ1-6 | TRBV30 | NA | NA | CAWSGGTNSPLHF | TGTGCCTGGAGTGGAGGGACCAATTCACCCCTCCACTTT
TRBJ2-2 | TRBV5-6 | NA | NA | CASSRGDTSPTGELFF | TGTGCCAGCAGCCGTGGGGACACCTCACCCACCGGGGAGCTGTTTTTT
TRBJ1-3 | TRBV6-1 | NA | NA | CASSAYSRGGNTIYF | TGTGCCAGCAGTGCTTATTCCCGAGGGGGAAACACCATATATTTT
TRBJ1-1 | TRBV27 | NA | NA | CASSLVGGNTEAFF | TGTGCCAGCAGTTTAGTTGGAGGGAACACTGAAGCTTTCTTT
TRBJ1-5 | TRBV28 | TRBD1 | NA | CASSPGQVPQPQHF | TGTGCCAGCAGTCCAGGACAGGTTCCTCAGCCCCAGCATTTT
TRBJ1-4 | TRBV5-1 | TRBD1 | NA | CASSLGQGDEKLFF | TGCGCCAGCAGCTTGGGTCAGGGGGATGAAAAACTGTTTTTT
TRBJ2-2 | TRBV30 | TRBD1 | NA | CAWGWAGTGKTGELFF | TGTGCCTGGGGTTGGGCCGGGACAGGGAAAACCGGGGAGCTGTTTTTT
TRBJ1-6 | TRBV30 | TRBD1 | NA | CAWSIRGQSPLHF | TGTGCCTGGAGCATCAGGGGGCAGTCACCCCTCCACTTT
TRBJ1-2 | TRBV30 | TRBD1 | few | CAWSVKKGQGRDGYTF | TGTGCCTGGAGTGTAAAAAAGGGACAGGGCAGAGATGGCTACACCTTC
TRBJ1-4 | TRBV2 | NA | NA | CASRDGRTNEKLFF | TGTGCCAGCAGGGACGGGAGAACTAATGAAAAACTGTTTTTT